The present T cell receptor (beta chain) was sequenced within a study of cytomegalovirus exposure and HLA in healthy donors. Study-wide results and limits: Subsequent analysis found a tendency for first-cohort TCR clusters to co-occur within the approximately 130 validation repertoires.

Sequenced by immunoSEQ multiplex PCR; TCRdb stores in-frame clones only, minus some. The top ten hold roughly 3% of the sample, which has 150,000 to 200,000 clones, roughly 86% seen once. The V end was cut by 0 bases, the J end by 1 base, with 8 bases between. This CDR3 contains 15 residues. Germline V gives CDR1 SGDLS, CDR2 YYNGEE. This clone has just one count. Its antigen is unidentified. This TCR was recovered from a young man in good health and CMV-seropositive. The sample consisted of PBMCs. The gene calls are TRBV9 and TRBJ2-1, with D unresolved. As DNA, the CDR3 is TGTGCCAGCAGCGTAGGGTTAGTGTCCTACAATGAGCAGTTCTTC. Encoded protein: CASSVGLVSYNEQFF.